The source of this TCR beta chain is a study of beta chain features in type 1 diabetes. The study's findings and limits: A moderate, significant TCRB CDR3 shortening appeared in type 1 diabetes across four CD4+ subsets. In comparison with healthy donors, patients had naive, central memory and Treg TCRB repertoires that appeared more similar.

Every isolated RNA sample was fully reverse transcribed, so sequencing captured expressed TCRB transcripts. Regulatory, naive and central memory T cell samples averaged around 3.9 million reads. TCRdb's copy holds only in-frame clones and misses some; the assay was immunoSEQ multiplex PCR. The sample includes under 300,000 clones, approximately 13% seen only once; the top ten take just under 0.02%. On this clone itself: Its antigen is unidentified.

V gave up 7 bases and J gave up 2 bases, with 11 bases separating them. Looked up from germline, CDR1 is MNHNS and CDR2 is SASEGT. The CDR3 runs 13 residues. Sequencing was performed on naive CD4+ T cells from blood. The clonotype originates from a man between 25 and 39 years old with type 1 diabetes. J is TRBJ2-5 and V is TRBV6-1; D may be TRBD2 (5 bases). CDR3 residues: CASIKGGQETQYF. CDR3 DNA sequence: TGTGCCAGCATAAAGGGCGGGCAAGAGACCCAGTACTTC.